This TCR beta chain was obtained from a study of blood T cells in healthy people across ages. Study outcomes and limitations: Older individuals had lower TCR beta diversity per million T cells (the decline was roughly linear). Fewer expanded clones and more diversity marked long-lived versus aged donors.

Germline CDR1 MNHEY, CDR2 SVGAGI. Between the trimmed V and J ends, which lost 7 bases and 5 bases, there was a span of 15 bases. The CDR3 has 14 residues. Primed by a sample-barcoded 5' primer and a J-beta primer mix, a second PCR proceeded for about 7 to 11 cycles. One entry per CDR3 protein, called by TCRdb with MiXCR from the 5' RACE reads. The table lists around 1.5 million distinct CDR3 sequences, roughly 40% of them singletons. A remark on this clonotype: No antigen is known for it.

Each sample yielded at least 6 million isolated PBMCs. RNA extraction gave at least 5.5 micrograms of total RNA per sample. V is TRBV6-5 and J is TRBJ2-1; D is unresolved. Sequenced input: blood. The TCR comes from a young woman in good health. In DNA, the CDR3 is TGTGCCAGCACCCGAGGTGGAGTCCACAATGAGCAGTTCTTC. Its translation: CASTRGGVHNEQFF.